This T cell receptor (beta chain) was found in a study of shared clonotypes between healthy human individuals. Overall study findings and caveats: Richness estimates generally favored naive over memory subsets. It was the non-shared clonotypes that had lower generation probabilities than clonotypes shared by all four donors.

Sequenced by immunoSEQ multiplex PCR; TCRdb stores in-frame clones only, minus some. The sample has about 2,200,000 clones; 85% to 95% are singletons. V dropped 2 bases and J dropped 9; count of bases not matched to a gene: 7. CDR1 is MRHNA, CDR2 SNTAGT, per germline. The CDR3 covers 14 residues. As concerns this clone: Its target is not known.

The naive CD8 subset, CD45RO-negative cells positively selected for CCR7, excluded terminally differentiated effector memory CD45RA+ cells. All the donors were Caucasian adults who lived in Nashville, Tennessee. Sequencing used naive CD8+ T cells from PBMCs. The V call is TRBV6-4, the J call TRBJ2-1; 7 bases are shared with TRBD2. The receptor was isolated from a man aged 18 to 29 in good health. Some clones in this sample may be carry-over from other donors' samples. The chain's CDR3 is CASSDPFSGSEQFF. CDR3 nucleotide sequence: TGTGCCAGCAGTGACCCATTTAGCGGGTCTGAGCAGTTCTTC.